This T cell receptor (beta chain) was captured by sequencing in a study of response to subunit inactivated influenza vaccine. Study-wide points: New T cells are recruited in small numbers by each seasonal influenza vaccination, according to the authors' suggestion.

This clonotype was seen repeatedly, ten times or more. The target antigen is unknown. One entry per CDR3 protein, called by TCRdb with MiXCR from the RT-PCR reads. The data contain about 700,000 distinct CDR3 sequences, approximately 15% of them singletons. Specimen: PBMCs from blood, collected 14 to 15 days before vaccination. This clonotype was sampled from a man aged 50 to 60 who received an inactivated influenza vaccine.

DNA of the CDR3: TGCAGCGTTGAGGGACGTCTTGTCACAGATACGCAGTATTTT. This translates into CSVEGRLVTDTQYF. The chain carries TRBV29-1 and TRBJ2-3; D could derive from TRBD1 or TRBD2 (5 bases each). Germline CDR1 reads SQVTM; CDR2 reads ANQGSEA. CDR3 size: 14 residues. The germline V and J ends were trimmed by 3 bases and 2 bases, with 12 bases remaining between them.